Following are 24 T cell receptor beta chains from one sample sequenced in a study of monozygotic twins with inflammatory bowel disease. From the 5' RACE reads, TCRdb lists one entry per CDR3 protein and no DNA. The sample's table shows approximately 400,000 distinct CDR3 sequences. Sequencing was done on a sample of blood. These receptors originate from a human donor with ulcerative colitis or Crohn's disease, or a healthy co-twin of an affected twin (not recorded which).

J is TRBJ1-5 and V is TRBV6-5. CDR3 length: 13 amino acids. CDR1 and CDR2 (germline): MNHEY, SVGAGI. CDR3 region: CASREFLNQPQHF.

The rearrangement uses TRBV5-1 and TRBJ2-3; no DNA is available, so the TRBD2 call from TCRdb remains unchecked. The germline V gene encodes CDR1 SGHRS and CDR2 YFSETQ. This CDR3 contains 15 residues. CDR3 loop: CASSLRQGHTDTQYF.

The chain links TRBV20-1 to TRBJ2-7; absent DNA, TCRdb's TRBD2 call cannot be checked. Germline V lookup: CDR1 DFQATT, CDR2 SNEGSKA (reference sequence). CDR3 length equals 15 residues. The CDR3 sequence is CSAPFSGGGSYEQYF.

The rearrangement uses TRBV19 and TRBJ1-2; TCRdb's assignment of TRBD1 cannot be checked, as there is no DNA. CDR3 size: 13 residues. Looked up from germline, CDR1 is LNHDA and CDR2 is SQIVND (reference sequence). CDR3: CASKETGIYGYTF.

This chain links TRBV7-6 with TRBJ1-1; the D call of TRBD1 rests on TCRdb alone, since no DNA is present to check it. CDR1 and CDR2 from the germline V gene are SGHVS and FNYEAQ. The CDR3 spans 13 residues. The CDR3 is CASSQGTATEAFF.

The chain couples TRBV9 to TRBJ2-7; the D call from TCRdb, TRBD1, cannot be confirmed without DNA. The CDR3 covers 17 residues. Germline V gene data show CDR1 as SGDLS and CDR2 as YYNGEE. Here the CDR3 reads CASSVGVGQGLYYEQYF.

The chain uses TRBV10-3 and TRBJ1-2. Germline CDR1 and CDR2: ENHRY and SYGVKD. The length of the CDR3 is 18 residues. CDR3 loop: CAISSLVGTKGLNYGYTF.

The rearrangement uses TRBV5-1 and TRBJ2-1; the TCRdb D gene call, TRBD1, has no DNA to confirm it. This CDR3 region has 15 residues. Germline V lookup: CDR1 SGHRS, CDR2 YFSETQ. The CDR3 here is CASRPQGGPSYEQFF.

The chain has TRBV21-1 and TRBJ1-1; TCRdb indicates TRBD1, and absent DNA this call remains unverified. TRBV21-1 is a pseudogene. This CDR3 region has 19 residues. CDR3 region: CASSPRIQGTNQWNTEAFF.

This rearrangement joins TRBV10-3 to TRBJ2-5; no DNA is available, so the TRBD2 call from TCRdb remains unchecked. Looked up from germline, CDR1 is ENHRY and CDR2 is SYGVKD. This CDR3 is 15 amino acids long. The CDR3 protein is CAIGLSGGSQETQYF.

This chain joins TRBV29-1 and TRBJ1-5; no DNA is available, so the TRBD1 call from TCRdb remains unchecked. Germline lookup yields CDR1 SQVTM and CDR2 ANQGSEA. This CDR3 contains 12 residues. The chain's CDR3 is CSVGDRNQPQHF.

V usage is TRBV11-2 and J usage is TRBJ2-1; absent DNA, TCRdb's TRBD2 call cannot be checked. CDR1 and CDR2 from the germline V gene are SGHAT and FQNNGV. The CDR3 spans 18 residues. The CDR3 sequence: CASSLEWGLAGMGQEQFF.

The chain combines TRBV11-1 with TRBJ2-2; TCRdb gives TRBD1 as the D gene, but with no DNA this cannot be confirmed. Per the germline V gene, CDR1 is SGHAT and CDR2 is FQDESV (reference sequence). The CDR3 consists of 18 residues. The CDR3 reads CASSRGGPGTGSAGELFF.

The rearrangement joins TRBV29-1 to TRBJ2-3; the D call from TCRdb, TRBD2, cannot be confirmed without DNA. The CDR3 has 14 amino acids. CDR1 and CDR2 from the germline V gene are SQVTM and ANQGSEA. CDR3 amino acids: CSVGGLAGGDTQYF.

The CDR3 sequence: CASSPFGGDEQYF. The chain is built from TRBV3-1 and TRBJ2-7; TCRdb selects TRBD2, and the lack of DNA leaves this call unchecked. CDR1 and CDR2 (germline): LGHDT, YNNKEL (reference sequence). CDR3 length: 13 residues.

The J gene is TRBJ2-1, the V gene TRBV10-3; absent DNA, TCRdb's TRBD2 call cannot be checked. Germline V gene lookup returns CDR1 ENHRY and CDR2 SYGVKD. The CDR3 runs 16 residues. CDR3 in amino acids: CAIRGEREVAYNEQFF.

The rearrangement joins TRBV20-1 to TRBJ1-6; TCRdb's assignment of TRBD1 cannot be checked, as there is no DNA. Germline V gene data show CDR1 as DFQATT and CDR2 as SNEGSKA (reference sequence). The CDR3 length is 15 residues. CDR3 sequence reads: CSAREPGAQNSPLHF.

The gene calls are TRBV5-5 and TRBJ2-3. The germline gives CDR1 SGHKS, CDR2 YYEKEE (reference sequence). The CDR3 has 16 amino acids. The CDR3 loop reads CASSLDYGLATDTQYF.

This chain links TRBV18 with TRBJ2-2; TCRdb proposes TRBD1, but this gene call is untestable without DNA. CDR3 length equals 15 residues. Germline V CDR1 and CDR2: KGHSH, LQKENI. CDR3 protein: CASSLDRLDTGELFF. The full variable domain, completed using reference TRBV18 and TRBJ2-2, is NAGVMQNPRHLVRRRGQEARLRCSPMKGHSHVYWYRQLPEEGLKFMVYLQKENIIDESGMPKERFSAEFPKEGPSILRIQQVVRGDSAAYFCASSLDRLDTGELFFGEGSRLTVL.

CDR3 protein: CASSSQAAGSIIDTQYF. This sequence joins TRBV18 and TRBJ2-3; TCRdb designates TRBD1, a call that cannot be tested without DNA. Germline V CDR1 and CDR2: KGHSH, LQKENI. The CDR3 spans 17 residues.

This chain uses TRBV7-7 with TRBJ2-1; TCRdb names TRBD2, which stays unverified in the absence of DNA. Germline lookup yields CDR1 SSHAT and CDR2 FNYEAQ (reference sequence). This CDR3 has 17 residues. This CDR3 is CASSLAASGRSGNEQFF. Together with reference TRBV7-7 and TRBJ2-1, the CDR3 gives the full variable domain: GAGVSQSPRYKVTKRGQDVTLRCDPISSHATLYWYQQALGQGPEFLTYFNYEAQPDKSGLPSDRFSAERPEGSISTLTIQRTEQRDSAMYRCASSLAASGRSGNEQFFGPGTRLTVL.

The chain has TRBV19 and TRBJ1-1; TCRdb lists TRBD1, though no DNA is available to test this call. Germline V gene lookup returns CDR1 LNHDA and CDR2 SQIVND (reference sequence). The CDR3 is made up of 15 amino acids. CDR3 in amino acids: CASSPDEGEYTEAFF.

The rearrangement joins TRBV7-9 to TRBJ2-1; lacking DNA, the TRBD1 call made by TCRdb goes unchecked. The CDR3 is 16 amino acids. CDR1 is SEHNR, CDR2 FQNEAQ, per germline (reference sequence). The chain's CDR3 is CASSLGGRGNYNEQFF.

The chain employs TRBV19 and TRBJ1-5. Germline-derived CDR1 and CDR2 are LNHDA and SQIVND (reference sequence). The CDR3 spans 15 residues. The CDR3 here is CASSILSGSNQPQHF.